The entry below gives a single TCR beta chain sequence along with its context. Time point of the sample: pretreatment peripheral blood. The study enrolled patients with locally advanced or metastatic urothelial carcinoma. Per-patient samples, pretreatment and on-treatment, numbered 1 to 8. The CDR3 spans 16 residues. Looked up from germline, CDR1 is LNHNV and CDR2 is YYDKDF (reference sequence). V was trimmed by 0 bases and J by 0 bases, leaving 11 bases between them. These data belong to a study of PD-L1 blockade in urothelial cancer. The overall study: Patients, treated from about 2014 onward, received atezolizumab 1,200 mg intravenously every 3 weeks. Of around 31 patients, around 25 were males with bladder-origin urothelial cancer.

Here immunoSEQ multiplex PCR was the method, and the copy in TCRdb shows in-frame clones only, minus some. Of more than 75,000 clones in the sample, over 80% were seen once. V and J are TRBV15 and TRBJ1-1; TRBD1 might be the D (5 bases). This TCR derives from a man aged 55 to 69 with urothelial cancer. Sequencing was performed on PBMCs, taken around atezolizumab (anti-PD-L1) treatment. The CDR3 reads CATSRDPTGMNTEAFF. The CDR3 nucleotides read TGTGCCACCAGCAGAGATCCCACAGGTATGAACACTGAAGCTTTCTTT.